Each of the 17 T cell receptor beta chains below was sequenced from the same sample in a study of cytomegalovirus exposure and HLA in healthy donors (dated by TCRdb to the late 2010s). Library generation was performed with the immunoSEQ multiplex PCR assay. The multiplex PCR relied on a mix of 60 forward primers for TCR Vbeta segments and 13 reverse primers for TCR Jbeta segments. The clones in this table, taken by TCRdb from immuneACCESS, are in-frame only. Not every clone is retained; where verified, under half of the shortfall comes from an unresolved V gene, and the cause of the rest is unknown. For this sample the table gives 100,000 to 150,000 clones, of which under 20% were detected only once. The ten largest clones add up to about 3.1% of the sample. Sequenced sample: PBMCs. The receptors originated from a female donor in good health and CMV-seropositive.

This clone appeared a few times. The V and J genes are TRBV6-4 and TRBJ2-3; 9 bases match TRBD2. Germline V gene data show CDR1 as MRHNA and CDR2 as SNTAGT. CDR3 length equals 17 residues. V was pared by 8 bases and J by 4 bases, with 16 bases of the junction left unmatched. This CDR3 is CASYTIGTSLNPDTQYF. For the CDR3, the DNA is TGTGCCAGCTATACCATAGGGACTAGCCTCAACCCAGATACGCAGTATTTT.

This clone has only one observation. CDR3: CATSRGQGGYGYTF. The CDR3 nucleotides are TGTGCCACCAGCAGGGGACAGGGGGGCTATGGCTACACCTTC. V and J are TRBV15 and TRBJ1-2; TRBD1 aligns across 11 bases. There are 14 residues in the CDR3. The V and J ends lost 3 bases and 4 bases, in that order; junction bases with no gene match: 1. Germline loops: CDR1 LNHNV, CDR2 YYDKDF (reference sequence).

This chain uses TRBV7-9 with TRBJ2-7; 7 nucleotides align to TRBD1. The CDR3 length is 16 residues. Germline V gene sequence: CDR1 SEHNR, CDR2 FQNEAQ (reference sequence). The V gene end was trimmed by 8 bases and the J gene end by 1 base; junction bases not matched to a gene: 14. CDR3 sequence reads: CASEKGASSLSYEQYF. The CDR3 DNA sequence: TGTGCCAGCGAAAAGGGGGCTTCCAGCTTATCCTACGAGCAGTACTTC.

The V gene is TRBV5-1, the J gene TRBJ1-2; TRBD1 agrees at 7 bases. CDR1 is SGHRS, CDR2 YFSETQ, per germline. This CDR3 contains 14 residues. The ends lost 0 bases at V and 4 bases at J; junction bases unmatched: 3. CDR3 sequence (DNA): TGCGCCAGCAGCTTGGCGTGGGACAGCTATGGCTACACCTTC. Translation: CASSLAWDSYGYTF.

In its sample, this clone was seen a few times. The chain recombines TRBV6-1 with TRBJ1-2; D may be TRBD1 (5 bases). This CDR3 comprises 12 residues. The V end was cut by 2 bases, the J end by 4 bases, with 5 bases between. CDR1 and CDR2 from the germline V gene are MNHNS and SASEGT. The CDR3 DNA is TGTGCCAGCAGTGAAACAGGCTATGGCTACACCTTC. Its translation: CASSETGYGYTF.

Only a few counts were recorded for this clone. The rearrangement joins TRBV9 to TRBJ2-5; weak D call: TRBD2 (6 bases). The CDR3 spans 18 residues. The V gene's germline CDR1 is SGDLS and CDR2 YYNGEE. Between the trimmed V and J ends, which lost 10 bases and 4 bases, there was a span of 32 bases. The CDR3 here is CAQQDPGRVGGLLETQYF. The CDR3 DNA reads TGTGCCCAGCAAGATCCGGGTCGGGTGGGGGGACTCCTAGAGACCCAGTACTTC.

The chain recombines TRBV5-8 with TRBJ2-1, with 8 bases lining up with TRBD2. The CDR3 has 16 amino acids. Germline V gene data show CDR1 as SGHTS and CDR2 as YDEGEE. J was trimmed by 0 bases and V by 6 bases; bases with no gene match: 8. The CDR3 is CASNRIAGRSYNEQFF. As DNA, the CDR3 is TGTGCCAGCAACCGCATAGCGGGGCGCTCCTACAATGAGCAGTTCTTC.

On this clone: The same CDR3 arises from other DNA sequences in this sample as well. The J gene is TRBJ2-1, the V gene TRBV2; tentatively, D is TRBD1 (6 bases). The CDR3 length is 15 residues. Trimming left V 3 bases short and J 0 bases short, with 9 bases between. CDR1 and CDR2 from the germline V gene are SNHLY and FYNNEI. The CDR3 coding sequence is TGTGCCAGCAGTGAGCAGGGGAGCTCCTACAATGAGCAGTTCTTC. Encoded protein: CASSEQGSSYNEQFF.

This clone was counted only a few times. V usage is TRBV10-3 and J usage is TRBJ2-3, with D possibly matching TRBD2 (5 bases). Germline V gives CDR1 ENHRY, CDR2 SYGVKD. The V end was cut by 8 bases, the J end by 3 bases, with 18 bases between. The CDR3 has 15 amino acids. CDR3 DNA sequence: TGTGCCATCTTCCGCGGCGGGTCGGCGACAGATACGCAGTATTTT. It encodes CAIFRGGSATDTQYF.

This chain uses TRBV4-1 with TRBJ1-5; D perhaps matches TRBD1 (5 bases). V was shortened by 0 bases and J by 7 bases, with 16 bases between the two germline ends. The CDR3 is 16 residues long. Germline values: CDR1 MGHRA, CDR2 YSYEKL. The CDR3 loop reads CASSQDGGGEAQPQHF. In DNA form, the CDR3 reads TGCGCCAGCAGCCAAGATGGTGGGGGGGAAGCGCAGCCCCAGCATTTT.

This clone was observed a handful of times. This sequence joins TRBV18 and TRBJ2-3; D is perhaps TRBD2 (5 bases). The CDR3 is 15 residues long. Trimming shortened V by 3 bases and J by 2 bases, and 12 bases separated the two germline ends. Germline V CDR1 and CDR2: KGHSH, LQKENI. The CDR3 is CASSPSDLNTDTQYF. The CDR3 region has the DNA TGTGCCAGCTCACCTTCGGACTTGAACACAGATACGCAGTATTTT.

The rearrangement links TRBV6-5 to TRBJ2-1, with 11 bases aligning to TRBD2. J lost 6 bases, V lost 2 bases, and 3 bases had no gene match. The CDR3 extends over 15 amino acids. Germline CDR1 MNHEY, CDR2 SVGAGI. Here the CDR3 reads CASSYRGLAANEQFF. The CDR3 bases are TGTGCCAGCAGTTACAGGGGACTAGCGGCCAATGAGCAGTTCTTC.

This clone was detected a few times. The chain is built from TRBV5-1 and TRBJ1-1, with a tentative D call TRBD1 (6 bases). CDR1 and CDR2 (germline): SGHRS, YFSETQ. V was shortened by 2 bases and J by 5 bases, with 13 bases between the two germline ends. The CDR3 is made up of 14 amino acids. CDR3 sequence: CASSLIRGDTEAFF. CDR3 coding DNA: TGCGCCAGCAGCTTAATCAGGGGAGATACTGAAGCTTTCTTT.

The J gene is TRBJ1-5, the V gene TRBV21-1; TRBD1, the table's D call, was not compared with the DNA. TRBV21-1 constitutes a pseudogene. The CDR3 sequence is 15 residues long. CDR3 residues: CASSKLEQGDQPQHF. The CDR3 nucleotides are TGTGCCAGCAGCAAACTTGAACAGGGGGATCAGCCCCAGCATTTT.

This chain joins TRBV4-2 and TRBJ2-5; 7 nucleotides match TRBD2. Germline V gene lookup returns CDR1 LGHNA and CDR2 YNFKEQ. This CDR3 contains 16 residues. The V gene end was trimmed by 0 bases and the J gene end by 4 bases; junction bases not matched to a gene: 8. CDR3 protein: CASSQEQLASVETQYF. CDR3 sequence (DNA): TGTGCCAGCAGCCAAGAACAACTAGCGTCGGTAGAGACCCAGTACTTC.

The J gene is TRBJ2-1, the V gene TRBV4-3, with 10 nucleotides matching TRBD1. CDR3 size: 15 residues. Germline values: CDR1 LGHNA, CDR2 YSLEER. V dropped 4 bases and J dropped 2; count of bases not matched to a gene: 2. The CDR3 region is CASSPGQGAYNEQFF. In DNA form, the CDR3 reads TGCGCCAGCAGCCCCGGACAGGGGGCCTACAATGAGCAGTTCTTC.

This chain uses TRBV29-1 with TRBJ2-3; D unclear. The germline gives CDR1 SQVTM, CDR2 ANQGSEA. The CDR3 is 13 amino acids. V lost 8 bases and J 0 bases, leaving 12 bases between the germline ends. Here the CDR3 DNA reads TGCAGCTCCCGGTCTTCCAGCACAGATACGCAGTATTTT. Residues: CSSRSSSTDTQYF.